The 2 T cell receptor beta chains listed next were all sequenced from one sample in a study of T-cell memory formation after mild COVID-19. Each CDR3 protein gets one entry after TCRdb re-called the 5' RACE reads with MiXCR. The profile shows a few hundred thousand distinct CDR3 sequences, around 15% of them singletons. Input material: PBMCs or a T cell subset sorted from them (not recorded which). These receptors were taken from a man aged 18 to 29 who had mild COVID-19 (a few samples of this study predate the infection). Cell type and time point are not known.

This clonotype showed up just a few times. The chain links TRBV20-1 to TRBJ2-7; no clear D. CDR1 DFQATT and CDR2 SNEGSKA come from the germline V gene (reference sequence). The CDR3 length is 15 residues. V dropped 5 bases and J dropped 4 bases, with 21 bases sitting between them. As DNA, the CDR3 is TGCAGTGCTCGTCCCTTGGCAGCCTTGAATTACGAGCAGTACTTC. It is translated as CSARPLAALNYEQYF.

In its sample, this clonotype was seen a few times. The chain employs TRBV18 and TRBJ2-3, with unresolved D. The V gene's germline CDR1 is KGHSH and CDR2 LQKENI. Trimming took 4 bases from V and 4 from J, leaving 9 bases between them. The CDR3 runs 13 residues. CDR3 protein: CASSRLGPDTQYF. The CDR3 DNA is TGTGCCAGCTCACGGTTGGGTCCAGATACGCAGTATTTT.